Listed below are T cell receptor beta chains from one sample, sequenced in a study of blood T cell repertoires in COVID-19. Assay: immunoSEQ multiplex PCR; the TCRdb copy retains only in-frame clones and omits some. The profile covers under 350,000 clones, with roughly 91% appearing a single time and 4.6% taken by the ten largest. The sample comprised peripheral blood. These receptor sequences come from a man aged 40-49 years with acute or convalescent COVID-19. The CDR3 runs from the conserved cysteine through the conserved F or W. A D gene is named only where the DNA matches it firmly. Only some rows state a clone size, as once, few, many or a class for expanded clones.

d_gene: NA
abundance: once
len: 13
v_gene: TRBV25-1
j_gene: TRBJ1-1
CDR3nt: TGTGCCAGCAGTGGGGCTGGCGACACTGAAGCTTTCTTT
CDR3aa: CASSGAGDTEAFF

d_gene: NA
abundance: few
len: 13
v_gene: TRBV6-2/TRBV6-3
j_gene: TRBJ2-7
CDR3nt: TGTGCCAGCAGGCCTACAGGTTACTACGAGCAGTACTTC
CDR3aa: CASRPTGYYEQYF

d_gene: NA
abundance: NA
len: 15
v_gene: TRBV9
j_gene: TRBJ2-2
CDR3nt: TGTGCCAGCAGCGTAGCTGGGAGACAGGCCGGGGAGCTGTTTTTT
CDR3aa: CASSVAGRQAGELFF

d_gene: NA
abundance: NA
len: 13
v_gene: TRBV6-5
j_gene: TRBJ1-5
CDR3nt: TGTGCCAGCAGCTGGAGTGGCAATCAGCCCCAGCATTTT
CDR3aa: CASSWSGNQPQHF

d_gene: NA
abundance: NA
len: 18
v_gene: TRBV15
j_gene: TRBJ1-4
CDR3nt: TGTGCCACCAGCAGAGATTTGGGTACGGGGGAAACTAATGAAAAACTGTTTTTT
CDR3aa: CATSRDLGTGETNEKLFF

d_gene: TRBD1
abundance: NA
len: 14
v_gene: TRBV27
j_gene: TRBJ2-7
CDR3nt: TGTGCCACCTCTTACCGGGTGACAGGGCACGAGCAGTACTTC
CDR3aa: CATSYRVTGHEQYF

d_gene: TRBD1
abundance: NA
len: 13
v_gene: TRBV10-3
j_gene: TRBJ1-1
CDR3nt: TGTGCCATCAGTGACAGGGGGCAGACTGAAGCTTTCTTT
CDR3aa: CAISDRGQTEAFF

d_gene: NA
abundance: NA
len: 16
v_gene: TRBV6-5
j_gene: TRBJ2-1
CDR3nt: TGTGCCAGCAGTTACATAGCGTCCAGCTCCTACAATGAGCAGTTCTTC
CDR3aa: CASSYIASSSYNEQFF

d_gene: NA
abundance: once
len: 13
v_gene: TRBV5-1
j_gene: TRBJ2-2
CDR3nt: TGCGCCAGCAGCGATAGACAGTCCGGGGAGCTGTTTTTT
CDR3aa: CASSDRQSGELFF

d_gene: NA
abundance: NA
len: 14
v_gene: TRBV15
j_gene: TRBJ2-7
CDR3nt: TGTGCCACCAGCAGACCAGGGTCCCGCTACGAGCAGTACTTC
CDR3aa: CATSRPGSRYEQYF

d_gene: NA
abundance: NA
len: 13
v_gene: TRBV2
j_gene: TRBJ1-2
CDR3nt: TGTGCCAGCATCTATCAGGGCGGCTATGGCTACACCTTC
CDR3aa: CASIYQGGYGYTF

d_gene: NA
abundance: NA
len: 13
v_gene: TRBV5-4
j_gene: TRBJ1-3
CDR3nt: TGTGCCAGGCCGCGGGACTCTGGAAACACCATATATTTT
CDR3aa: CARPRDSGNTIYF

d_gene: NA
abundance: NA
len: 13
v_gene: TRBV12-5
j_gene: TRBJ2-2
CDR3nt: TGTGCTAGTGGTTTCCTTAGGGGCGGGGAGCTGTTTTTT
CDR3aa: CASGFLRGGELFF

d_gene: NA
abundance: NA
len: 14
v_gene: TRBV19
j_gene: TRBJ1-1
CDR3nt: TGTGCCAGTAGTATGTGGACGGGGAATACTGAAGCTTTCTTT
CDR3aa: CASSMWTGNTEAFF

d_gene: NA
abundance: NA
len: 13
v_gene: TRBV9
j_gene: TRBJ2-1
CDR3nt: TGTGCCAGCAGCCCTTACAGCTACAATGAGCAGTTCTTC
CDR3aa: CASSPYSYNEQFF

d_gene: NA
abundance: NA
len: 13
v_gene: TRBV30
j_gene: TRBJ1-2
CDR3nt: TGTGCCTGGAGTGTACGATTCCTCGGGGGCTACACCTTC
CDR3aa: CAWSVRFLGGYTF

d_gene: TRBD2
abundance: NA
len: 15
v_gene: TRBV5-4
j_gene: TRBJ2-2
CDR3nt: TGTGCCAGCAGCTTGGAGGGACTAGTGGCCGGGGAGCTGTTTTTT
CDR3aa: CASSLEGLVAGELFF

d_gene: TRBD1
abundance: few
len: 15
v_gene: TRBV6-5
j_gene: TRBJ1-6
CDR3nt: TGTGCCAGCATCCCGAGGGCAGGGGGCGAGTCACCCCTCCACTTT
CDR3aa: CASIPRAGGESPLHF

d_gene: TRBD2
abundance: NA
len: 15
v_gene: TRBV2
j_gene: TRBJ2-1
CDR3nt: TGTGCCAGCAGTGGGAGCGGGGTAGACTACAATGAGCAGTTCTTC
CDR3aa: CASSGSGVDYNEQFF

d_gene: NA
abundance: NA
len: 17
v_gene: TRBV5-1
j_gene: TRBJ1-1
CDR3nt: TGCGCCAGCAGCGAAGGACGGGGGGTTACCTTGGACACTGAAGCTTTCTTT
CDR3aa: CASSEGRGVTLDTEAFF

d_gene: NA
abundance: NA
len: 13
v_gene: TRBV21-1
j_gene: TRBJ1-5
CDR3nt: TGTGCCAGCAGCTCCTTATCCAATCAGCCCCAGCATTTT
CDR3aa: CASSSLSNQPQHF

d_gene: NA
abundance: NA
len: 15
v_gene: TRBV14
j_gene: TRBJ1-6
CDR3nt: TGTGCCAGCAGCTTACGACAGCCCTATAATTCACCCCTCCACTTT
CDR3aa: CASSLRQPYNSPLHF

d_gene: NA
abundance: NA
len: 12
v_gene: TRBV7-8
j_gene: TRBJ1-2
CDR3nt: TGTGCCAGCAGCGCGGGACCCTTGGGCTACACCTTC
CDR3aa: CASSAGPLGYTF

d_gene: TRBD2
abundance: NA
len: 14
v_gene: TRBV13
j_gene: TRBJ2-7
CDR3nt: TGTGCCAGCAGCCCCAGACTAGCGGGGGGCGAGCAGTACTTC
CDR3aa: CASSPRLAGGEQYF

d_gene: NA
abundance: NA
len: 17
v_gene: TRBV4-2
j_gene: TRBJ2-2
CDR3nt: TGTGCCAGCAGCCTCCCCGGAGGAGGGAGAGGGACCGGGGAGCTGTTTTTT
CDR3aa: CASSLPGGGRGTGELFF

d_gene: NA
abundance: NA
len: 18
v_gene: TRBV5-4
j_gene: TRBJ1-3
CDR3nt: TGTGCCAGCAGTTCTATTGGCGGCACCTCTCCCTCTGGAAACACCATATATTTT
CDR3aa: CASSSIGGTSPSGNTIYF